This TCR beta chain derives from a study of control samples from healthy donors and cancer patients. Trimming took 1 base from V and 5 from J, leaving 5 bases between them. Germline loops: CDR1 KGHSH, CDR2 LQKENI. The CDR3 is made up of 13 amino acids. The data were produced by immunoSEQ multiplex PCR, yet TCRdb's version contains in-frame clones alone and is incomplete. The top ten hold around 9.1% of the sample, which has about 92,000 clones, 82% seen once. Source material: blood. The chain employs TRBV18 and TRBJ1-4; D is unclear. This receptor was identified in a woman aged 55-70 years in good health. The CDR3 DNA follows: TGTGCCAGCTCACCACGGGTCAATGAAAAACTGTTTTTT. Translation gives CASSPRVNEKLFF.